This T cell receptor (beta chain) was sequenced for a study of T-cell reconstitution after alpha-beta-depleted transplantation in children. General study results and limits: Roughly two months post-transplant, alpha-beta T cells reportedly originated from several hundred graft clones that had expanded. When one year had passed after transplant, most T-cell counts and diversity came from newly produced T cells.

Unique molecular identifiers featured in how the TCRbeta library was prepared. MiXCR was run by TCRdb on the PCR reads, yielding one entry per CDR3 protein. The table records around 500,000 distinct CDR3 sequences, under 25% of them present only once. After removal of 3 bases from V and 6 bases from J, the junction contained 7 bases not matched to a gene. CDR3 size: 15 residues. Many counts were recorded for this clonotype. Its target is not known. The clonotype was recovered from a boy younger than two who had a stem cell transplant for acute myeloid leukemia, so the T cells may come from the graft donor. This chain connects TRBV12-3 or TRBV12-4 to TRBJ2-3; TRBD2 matches 9 bases. Here the sequenced sample was PBMCs, mostly from graft donor cells, taken 360 days after TCRalphabeta/CD19-depleted stem cell transplant. CDR3 nucleotide sequence: TGTGCCAGCAGTTTCGGCGGGGGGGCTGGGGATACGCAGTATTTT. Residues: CASSFGGGAGDTQYF.